Sequencing of this TCR beta chain was carried out in a study of T cell repertoires in cytomegalovirus infection. Looking at the study overall: Recently identified HLA-C-restricted CMV epitopes were used, and well-studied HLA-B-restricted CMV epitopes were used as well. Evidence of both CMV infection and a matching HLA type came from public TCR beta signatures.

Whole-study findings and limits: There were carriers of CMV plus the relevant HLA, and cumulative public TCR beta family frequency identified them.

Each CDR3 protein gets one entry after TCRdb re-called the reads with MiXCR. The table has 350,000 to 400,000 distinct CDR3 sequences, roughly 34% seen once; the top ten hold approximately 13%. In its sample, this clonotype was seen many times. The antigen is undetermined. The germline V gene encodes CDR1 SGHTA and CDR2 FQGNSA. CDR3 size: 15 residues. The V end was cut by 6 bases, the J end by 0 bases, with 12 bases between. This rearrangement joins TRBV7-2 to TRBJ1-3, with no clear D. The clonotype comes from a human donor in good health (CMV status not recorded). Some clones in this sample may be carry-over from other donors' samples. Specimen: cultured PBMCs, collected from culture after CMV antigen stimulation. The CDR3 loop is CASSHDFSSGNTIYF. CDR3 nucleotides: TGTGCCAGCAGTCATGATTTCTCCTCTGGAAACACCATATATTTT.